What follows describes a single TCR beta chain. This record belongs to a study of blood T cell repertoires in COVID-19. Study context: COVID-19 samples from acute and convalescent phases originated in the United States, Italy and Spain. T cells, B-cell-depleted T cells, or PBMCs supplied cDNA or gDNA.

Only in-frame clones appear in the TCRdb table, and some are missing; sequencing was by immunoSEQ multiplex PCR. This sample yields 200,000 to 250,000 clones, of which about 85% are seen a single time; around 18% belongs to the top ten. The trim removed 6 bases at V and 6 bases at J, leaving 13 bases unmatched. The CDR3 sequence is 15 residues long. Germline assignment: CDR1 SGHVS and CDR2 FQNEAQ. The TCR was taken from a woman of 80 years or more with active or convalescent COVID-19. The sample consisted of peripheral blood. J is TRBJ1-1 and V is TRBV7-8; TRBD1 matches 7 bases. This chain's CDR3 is CASRTSTGSGAEAFF. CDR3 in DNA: TGTGCCAGCAGGACTTCGACAGGGAGCGGCGCTGAAGCTTTCTTT.